This section outlines one T cell receptor beta chain sequence together with its context. The antigen is unknown. TCRdb analysed the reads with MiXCR anew, one entry per CDR3 protein. The sample records around 200,000 distinct CDR3 sequences, approximately 38% being singletons. This entry belongs to a study of T cell repertoires in cytomegalovirus infection. Overall study context: Alongside well-studied HLA-B-restricted CMV epitopes, recently identified HLA-C-restricted CMV epitopes were also used. CMV infection and matching HLA type were both indicated by public TCR beta signatures.

Germline V gene sequence: CDR1 SQVTM, CDR2 ANQGSEA. The CDR3 loop spans 13 amino acids. Between the trimmed V and J ends, which lost 6 bases and 7 bases, there was a span of 16 bases. Study outcomes and limitations: There were carriers of CMV plus the relevant HLA, and cumulative public TCR beta family frequency identified them. The study found HLA-C-restricted CMV-specific TCR beta clonotypes dominating the ex vivo response.

Sequenced material: CD8+ T cells from cultured PBMCs, taken from culture after CMV antigen stimulation. The chain links TRBV29-1 to TRBJ2-1, with D unresolved. This clonotype was obtained from a human donor in good health (CMV status not recorded). Some clones in this sample may be carry-over from other donors' samples. Here the CDR3 DNA reads TGCAGCGTCTTAGGTCCGGACGGAAATGAGCAGTTCTTC. Its translation: CSVLGPDGNEQFF.